This T cell receptor beta chain was sequenced for a study of monozygotic twins with inflammatory bowel disease. For each CDR3 protein, TCRdb gives one entry from its re-call of the 5' RACE reads, without DNA. The specimen's table records approximately 400,000 distinct CDR3 sequences. This CDR3 is 16 amino acids long. The germline gives CDR1 KGHSH, CDR2 LQKENI. The source of this sequence is a human donor with ulcerative colitis or Crohn's disease, or a healthy co-twin of an affected twin (not recorded which). The genes are TRBV18 and TRBJ2-2; the D gene TCRdb calls, TRBD1, cannot be checked with no DNA. The specimen sequenced was blood. The CDR3 sequence is CASSPIGQRNTGELFF.